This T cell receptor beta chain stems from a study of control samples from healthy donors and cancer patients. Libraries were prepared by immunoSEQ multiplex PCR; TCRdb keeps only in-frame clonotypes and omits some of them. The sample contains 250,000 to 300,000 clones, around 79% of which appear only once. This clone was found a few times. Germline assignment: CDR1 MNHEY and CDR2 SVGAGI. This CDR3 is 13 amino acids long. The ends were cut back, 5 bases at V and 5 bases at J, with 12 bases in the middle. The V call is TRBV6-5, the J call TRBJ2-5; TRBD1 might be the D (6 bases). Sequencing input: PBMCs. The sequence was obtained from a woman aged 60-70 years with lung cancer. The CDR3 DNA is TGTGCCAGCAGTCCCAGGGGTGGGGAGACCCAGTACTTC. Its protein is CASSPRGGETQYF.